The 7 T cell receptor beta chains below all came from one sample that was sequenced in a study of T cells in Graves' hyperthyroidism and ophthalmopathy. It was RNA transcripts that yielded the amplified TCR beta CDR3 regions. HTBI primers drove first-round RT-PCR of the TCR CDR3. TCRdb re-analysed the multiplex PCR reads in MiXCR, keeping a single row per CDR3 protein. The table shows about 540,000 distinct CDR3 sequences, with around 45% occurring only once. Sample: peripheral blood or thyroid tissue (not recorded which). Receptors originate from a woman aged 18 to 35 with Graves' hyperthyroidism.

This clonotype appeared a few times. This chain joins TRBV20-1 and TRBJ2-5; 7 positions match TRBD1. Germline CDR1 reads DFQATT; CDR2 reads SNEGSKA (reference sequence). The V gene end was trimmed by 0 bases and the J gene end by 0 bases; junction bases not matched to a gene: 4. The CDR3 loop spans 15 amino acids. CDR3 DNA: TGCAGTGCTAGAGACGCCGACAGGGACCAAGAGACCCAGTACTTC. Translated, it gives CSARDADRDQETQYF.

This clonotype occurred a few times. The rearrangement links TRBV20-1 to TRBJ2-7, with D perhaps matching TRBD1 (5 bases). Germline lookup yields CDR1 DFQATT and CDR2 SNEGSKA (reference sequence). CDR3 length: 14 residues. Between the trimmed V and J ends, which lost 1 base and 0 bases, there was a span of 10 bases. CDR3 residues: CSARADTFSYEQYF. In nucleotides, the CDR3 is TGCAGTGCTAGAGCGGACACCTTCTCCTACGAGCAGTACTTC.

The rearrangement uses TRBV12-3 or TRBV12-4 and TRBJ1-5, with D uncertain. CDR3 size: 12 residues. Trimming cost V 5 bases and J 7 bases, with 9 bases left between them. CDR3 bases: TGTGCCAGCAGTATAACGGGACAGCCCCAGCATTTT. This encodes CASSITGQPQHF.

About this clonotype itself: The junction departs from the called germline gene at one end, perhaps through a read error. This chain links TRBV10-3 with TRBJ2-3; perhaps TRBD2 as D (6 bases). CDR1 is ENHRY, CDR2 SYGVKD, per germline. The CDR3 has 15 residues. CDR3 nucleotides: TGTGCCAGCAGTGTGGCCGGGACTAGCACAGATACGCAGTATTTT. This gives the protein CASSVAGTSTDTQYF.

The rearrangement uses TRBV7-2 and TRBJ2-2; possible D gene TRBD2, 6 bases. Trimming removed 2 bases from V and 6 bases from J, with 16 bases in between. The CDR3 consists of 16 residues. The V gene's germline CDR1 is SGHTA and CDR2 FQGNSA. The CDR3 loop reads CASSLLRGPGAGELFF. In DNA form, the CDR3 reads TGTGCCAGCAGCTTATTACGCGGGCCGGGGGCCGGGGAGCTGTTTTTT. The whole variable domain, remainder taken from reference TRBV7-2 and TRBJ2-2, is GAGVSQSPSNKVTEKGKDVELRCDPISGHTALYWYRQSLGQGLEFLIYFQGNSAPDKSGLPSDRFSAERTGGSVSTLTIQRTQQEDSAVYLCASSLLRGPGAGELFFGEGSRLTVL.

This chain connects TRBV2 to TRBJ1-5; TRBD1 matches 8 bases. The length of the CDR3 is 14 residues. Trimming removed 9 bases from V and 2 bases from J; junction bases left unmatched: 6. Germline V gives CDR1 SNHLY, CDR2 FYNNEI. The CDR3 loop is CASQDRAGNQPQHF. CDR3 coding DNA: TGTGCCAGTCAGGACAGGGCGGGCAATCAGCCCCAGCATTTT.

This rearrangement joins TRBV14 to TRBJ1-1, with a possible D match to TRBD1 (6 bases). V was clipped by 2 bases and J by 2 bases, with 9 bases between them. This CDR3 has 14 amino acids. Germline loops: CDR1 SGHDN, CDR2 FVKESK. CDR3: CASSQRTANTEAFF. The CDR3 coding sequence is TGTGCCAGCAGCCAAAGGACAGCTAACACTGAAGCTTTCTTT.